The next 17 T cell receptor beta chains were all read from a single sample in a study of T cell repertoires and HLA-DP antigens. Which antigens these TCRs recognize remains unknown. This table comes from immunoSEQ multiplex PCR, and its TCRdb copy is limited to in-frame clones, with some not included. The sample has fewer than 95,000 clones, about 89% seen once. Source material: CD4+ T cells from PBMCs. The source of these receptors is a man between 45 and 60 years old in good health and CMV-seronegative.

The sample holds a few counts of this clone. The rearrangement uses TRBV10-3 and TRBJ1-3; unclear D gene. This CDR3 has 14 amino acids. The V end lost 3 bases, the J end lost 0 bases, and 6 bases lay between the germline ends. The germline V gene encodes CDR1 ENHRY and CDR2 SYGVKD. This CDR3 reads CAISEQFSGNTIYF. In DNA form, the CDR3 reads TGTGCCATCAGTGAACAGTTCTCTGGAAACACCATATATTTT.

The V call is TRBV19, the J call TRBJ2-7; the match to TRBD2 covers 9 bases. Germline-derived CDR1 and CDR2 are LNHDA and SQIVND (reference sequence). The CDR3 sequence is 13 residues long. The J segment lost 2 bases and the V segment lost 6 bases, leaving 2 bases of the junction unmatched. The CDR3 sequence is CASRTSGTYEQYF. The DNA of the CDR3 is TGTGCCAGTAGGACTAGCGGAACCTACGAGCAGTACTTC.

The chain is built from TRBV9 and TRBJ2-4, with TRBD2 as a possible D gene (5 bases). This CDR3 has 13 amino acids. Trimming cost V 4 bases and J 6 bases, with 11 bases left between them. The germline V gene encodes CDR1 SGDLS and CDR2 YYNGEE. In DNA, the CDR3 is TGTGCCAGCAGCTCGGAGGCTAGAAACATTCAGTACTTC. This translates into CASSSEARNIQYF.

The genes are TRBV11-3 and TRBJ2-7, with TRBD1 matching over 7 bases. This CDR3 comprises 15 residues. Germline V CDR1 and CDR2: SGHNT, YENEEA. The trim removed 5 bases at V and 2 bases at J, leaving 9 bases unmatched. The CDR3 sequence is CASSPSGQNTYEQYF. The CDR3 nucleotides are TGTGCCAGCAGCCCCTCGGGACAGAATACCTACGAGCAGTACTTC.

The V gene is TRBV6-5, the J gene TRBJ2-7; D gene ambiguous. CDR3 length equals 11 residues. Trimming took off 5 bases at V and 9 bases at J, with 11 bases between the two ends. CDR1 is MNHEY, CDR2 SVGAGI, per germline. CDR3 sequence: CASSDRRTQYF. CDR3 in DNA: TGTGCCAGCAGTGATCGCAGGACGCAGTACTTC.

The chain has TRBV5-4 and TRBJ2-7, with 7 bases aligning to TRBD1. The CDR3 extends over 14 amino acids. Germline V lookup: CDR1 SGHNT, CDR2 YYREEE (reference sequence). V gave up 4 bases and J gave up 6 bases; unmatched junction bases: 10. The CDR3, as DNA: TGTGCCAGCAGCGCACTGAGTGACAGGGCCGAGCAGTACTTC. Its protein is CASSALSDRAEQYF.

The chain joins TRBV19 to TRBJ2-2; D is unresolved. The CDR3 loop spans 15 amino acids. In germline, CDR1 is LNHDA, CDR2 SQIVND (reference sequence). V shed 6 bases and J shed 6 bases, with 17 bases lying between them. The CDR3 nucleotides are TGTGCCAGTAGATCTCCCCCCCCGGGCGCCGGGGAGCTGTTTTTT. This sequence encodes CASRSPPPGAGELFF.

The rearrangement links TRBV6-5 to TRBJ2-4, with TRBD2 matching 8 bases. J lost 3 bases, V lost 0 bases, and 4 bases had no gene match. This CDR3 is built from 16 residues. Germline V gene data show CDR1 as MNHEY and CDR2 as SVGAGI. The CDR3 region is CASSYSSAGGKNIQYF. The DNA of the CDR3 is TGTGCCAGCAGTTACTCGAGTGCGGGGGGCAAAAACATTCAGTACTTC.

This clone showed up just once. The chain employs TRBV6-5 and TRBJ1-1; D gene unclear. This CDR3 region has 11 residues. With 5 bases removed from V and 7 bases from J, the gap between germline ends came to 8 bases. The germline CDR1 and CDR2 sequences are MNHEY and SVGAGI. The CDR3 DNA reads TGTGCCAGCAGTACAAAGGGTGAAGCTTTCTTT. It yields the protein CASSTKGEAFF.

CDR3 residues: CASSFLPYNEQFF. CDR3 sequence (DNA): TGTGCCAGCAGCTTCCTGCCCTACAATGAGCAGTTCTTC. The chain carries TRBV11-2 and TRBJ2-1; no firm D call. The CDR3 spans 13 residues. Between the trimmed V and J ends, which lost 3 bases and 2 bases, there was a span of 5 bases. Germline CDR1 and CDR2: SGHAT and FQNNGV.

The chain couples TRBV7-2 to TRBJ1-4; D is unresolved. CDR3 length: 13 amino acids. With 5 bases removed from V and 7 bases from J, the gap between germline ends came to 11 bases. Germline V gives CDR1 SGHTA, CDR2 FQGNSA. The CDR3 sequence is CASSPGSGEKLFF. The CDR3 region has the DNA TGTGCCAGCAGCCCGGGAAGTGGTGAAAAACTGTTTTTT.

The chain links TRBV11-1 to TRBJ2-7, with D possibly matching TRBD2 (5 bases). Germline V CDR1 and CDR2: SGHAT, FQDESV (reference sequence). The CDR3 loop spans 14 amino acids. V lost 3 bases and J 3 bases, leaving 12 bases between the germline ends. For the CDR3, the DNA is TGTGCCAGCAGCTTTCCTAGCAAAAACTACGAGCAGTACTTC. Its protein product is CASSFPSKNYEQYF.

As for this clone: One end of the junction fails to match germline, which may point to a read error. The DNA for the CDR3 is TGTGCCAGCACTTACAAGGGGGCGCGAAATGAGCAGTTCTTC. This gives the protein CASTYKGARNEQFF. This sequence joins TRBV6-5 and TRBJ2-1; TRBD1 aligns across 7 bases. CDR3 length: 14 residues. Germline V gene sequence: CDR1 MNHEY, CDR2 SVGAGI.

The chain joins TRBV14 to TRBJ2-7; D is unresolved. V was trimmed by 0 bases and J by 4 bases, leaving 7 bases between them. Germline V lookup: CDR1 SGHDN, CDR2 FVKESK. This CDR3 comprises 13 residues. CDR3 sequence: CASSQEFQYEQYF. In DNA form, the CDR3 reads TGTGCCAGCAGCCAAGAATTTCAGTACGAGCAGTACTTC. The entire variable domain, with the rest obtained from reference TRBV14 and TRBJ2-7, is as follows: EAGVTQFPSHSVIEKGQTVTLRCDPISGHDNLYWYRRVMGKEIKFLLHFVKESKQDESGMPNNRFLAERTGGTYSTLKVQPAELEDSGVYFCASSQEFQYEQYFGPGTRLTVT.

The V and J genes are TRBV5-1 and TRBJ2-5; 8 bases map to TRBD1. With 2 bases clipped from V and 5 bases from J, the junction kept 5 bases outside the gene matches. The CDR3 is made up of 14 amino acids. Germline lookup yields CDR1 SGHRS and CDR2 YFSETQ. CDR3 amino acids: CASSFDRGIETQYF. CDR3 nucleotide sequence: TGCGCCAGCAGCTTCGACAGGGGTATTGAGACCCAGTACTTC.

The chain employs TRBV6-1 and TRBJ1-4, with D unresolved. Germline lookup yields CDR1 MNHNS and CDR2 SASEGT. Between the trimmed V and J ends, which lost 1 base and 2 bases, there was a span of 5 bases. This CDR3 is built from 14 residues. CDR3 DNA: TGTGCCAGCAGTGAAGGGCACACTAATGAAAAACTGTTTTTT. This gives the protein CASSEGHTNEKLFF.

The chain combines TRBV5-1 with TRBJ1-2, with no clear D. The CDR3 length is 11 residues. V lost 8 bases and J lost 12, with 17 bases in between. The V gene's germline CDR1 is SGHRS and CDR2 YFSETQ. CDR3 protein: CASLFSPVNTF. The DNA for the CDR3 is TGCGCCAGTTTATTCTCCCCGGTGAACACCTTC.